This is a list of T cell receptor beta chains from one sample in a study of OX40 agonist ivuxolimab in advanced cancers. The data were produced by immunoSEQ multiplex PCR, yet TCRdb's version contains in-frame clones alone and is incomplete. The repertoire holds 25,000 to 35,000 clones, about 81% seen once, with about a quarter in the top ten. This specimen was CD4+ or CD8+ T cells sorted from blood, taken in a trial of the OX40 agonist ivuxolimab. Every receptor here comes from an adult with an advanced solid tumor such as melanoma, head and neck, liver or kidney cancer. The CDR3 runs from the conserved cysteine through the conserved F or W. The D gene is left open where the match is weak. A clone size is listed for some rows: how often the clone was seen (once, few, many), or a class if it is expanded.

cdr3_aa	cdr3_nt	d_call	clone_size	v_call	j_call
CASSLQRGRPDEQFF	TGTGCCAGCAGCTTGCAGCGCGGGAGACCCGACGAGCAGTTCTTC	TRBD2	-	TRBV5-6	TRBJ2-1
CASSIGTGGNQPQHF	TGTGCCAGTAGTATCGGGACAGGGGGCAATCAGCCCCAGCATTTT	TRBD1	once	TRBV19	TRBJ1-5
CASSLKGQGINQPQHF	TGTGCCAGCAGCTTAAAGGGACAGGGGATCAATCAGCCCCAGCATTTT	TRBD1	few	TRBV7-3	TRBJ1-5
CASGALGANTEAFF	TGTGCCAGCGGGGCGCTGGGGGCGAACACTGAAGCTTTCTTT	-	-	TRBV13	TRBJ1-1
CASSESGGGAPLHF	TGTGCCAGCAGTGAAAGCGGTGGTGGTGCACCCCTCCACTTT	-	-	TRBV2	TRBJ1-6
CASSPRDRGPYEQYF	TGTGCCAGCAGTCCCCGGGACAGGGGTCCCTACGAGCAGTACTTC	TRBD1	-	TRBV27	TRBJ2-7
CASIGSTDTQYF	TGTGCCAGCATCGGGAGCACAGATACGCAGTATTTT	-	-	TRBV2	TRBJ2-3
CATLDRGGYTF	TGTGCCACCTTAGACAGGGGAGGCTACACCTTC	TRBD1	-	TRBV6-5	TRBJ1-2
CASSQDGPGAPYNEQFF	TGCGCCAGCAGCCAAGACGGTCCCGGGGCCCCCTACAATGAGCAGTTCTTC	-	-	TRBV4-3	TRBJ2-1
CASSWLGGLNEKLFF	TGTGCCAGCAGTTGGTTGGGCGGTTTAAATGAAAAACTGTTTTTT	-	-	TRBV6-6	TRBJ1-4
CASSSGLAPREQYF	TGTGCCAGCAGCTCCGGACTAGCTCCCCGCGAGCAGTACTTC	TRBD2	-	TRBV7-9	TRBJ2-7
CASNSGTSAYEQYF	TGTGCCAGTAACTCCGGGACTAGCGCTTACGAGCAGTACTTC	TRBD2	-	TRBV19	TRBJ2-7
CASSFGGFDNEQFF	TGTGCCAGCAGTTTTGGAGGCTTCGACAATGAGCAGTTCTTC	-	few	TRBV28	TRBJ2-1
CASSWGGVNNEQFF	TGTGCCAGCAGCTGGGGGGGAGTAAACAATGAGCAGTTCTTC	TRBD2	-	TRBV7-8	TRBJ2-1
CASRSLSDLNTEAFF	TGTGCCAGCAGGAGCCTCTCTGACCTGAACACTGAAGCTTTCTTT	-	once	TRBV6-4	TRBJ1-1
CASSYSGSSYNEQFF	TGTGCCAGCAGTTACAGCGGGAGCTCCTACAATGAGCAGTTCTTC	TRBD2	-	TRBV27	TRBJ2-1
CSVGDSYEQYF	TGCAGCGTGGGGGACTCCTACGAGCAGTACTTC	-	-	TRBV29-1	TRBJ2-7
CAINQGVDGYTF	TGTGCCATCAACCAGGGGGTGGATGGCTACACCTTC	TRBD1	-	TRBV10-3	TRBJ1-2
CAISRDRATYNEQFF	TGTGCCATCAGCCGGGACAGAGCAACCTACAATGAGCAGTTCTTC	TRBD1	-	TRBV10-3	TRBJ2-1
CASSSDRLYGYTF	TGTGCCAGTAGTAGTGACAGACTCTATGGCTACACCTTC	-	-	TRBV19	TRBJ1-2
CASSKSRTGGRETQYF	TGTGCCAGCAGCAAAAGCCGGACAGGGGGCCGGGAGACCCAGTACTTC	-	-	TRBV21-1	TRBJ2-5
CASSVHSADTQYF	TGTGCCAGCAGTGTTCACAGTGCAGATACGCAGTATTTT	-	-	TRBV6-5	TRBJ2-3
CASSYSRWQGKETQYF	TGTGCCAGCAGTTACTCGAGGTGGCAGGGGAAAGAGACCCAGTACTTC	-	-	TRBV6-6	TRBJ2-5
CASTRTQGNYEQYF	TGTGCCAGCACCCGGACCCAGGGGAATTACGAGCAGTACTTC	-	-	TRBV28	TRBJ2-7
CASSISQGNTEAFF	TGTGCCAGTAGTATCTCACAGGGGAACACTGAAGCTTTCTTT	-	-	TRBV19	TRBJ1-1
CASSDGSMGYTF	TGTGCCAGCAGTGACGGGAGTATGGGCTACACCTTC	-	-	TRBV6-4	TRBJ1-2
CASSFGQSSYEQYF	TGTGCCAGCAGCTTCGGGCAGAGCTCCTACGAGCAGTACTTC	-	-	TRBV13	TRBJ2-7
CASSLIGTDNSPLHF	TGCGCCAGCAGCCTGATCGGGACAGATAATTCACCCCTCCACTTT	TRBD1	-	TRBV4-1	TRBJ1-6
CASSLTWGGTDTQYF	TGCGCCAGCAGCCTAACCTGGGGGGGCACAGATACGCAGTATTTT	-	-	TRBV4-1	TRBJ2-3
CASSYSRVLFGNTIYF	TGTGCCAGCAGTTACTCCAGGGTATTATTTGGAAACACCATATATTTT	-	-	TRBV6-5	TRBJ1-3
CAWLPDTGELFF	TGTGCCTGGCTTCCGGACACCGGGGAGCTGTTTTTT	-	-	TRBV30	TRBJ2-2
CASSEQGNRYNEQFF	TGTGCCAGTAGTGAACAGGGAAATCGGTACAATGAGCAGTTCTTC	-	-	TRBV19	TRBJ2-1
CASSYPAGIDTQYF	TGTGCCAGCAGCTACCCAGCGGGTATAGATACGCAGTATTTT	-	-	TRBV7-9	TRBJ2-3
CASSSTGLTYEQYF	TGTGCCAGCAGTTCTACCGGGCTCACCTACGAGCAGTACTTC	-	-	TRBV27	TRBJ2-7
CASSFSTEAFF	TGTGCCAGCAGCTTTTCCACTGAAGCTTTCTTT	-	few	TRBV5-6	TRBJ1-1
CASREFSGGLSSYNEQFF	TGCGCCAGCAGGGAGTTTAGCGGGGGGCTTAGCTCCTACAATGAGCAGTTCTTC	TRBD2	-	TRBV5-1	TRBJ2-1
CASRLQGVPSRGYTF	TGTGCCAGCCGGCTGCAGGGGGTCCCATCTAGGGGCTACACCTTC	TRBD1	-	TRBV5-5	TRBJ1-2